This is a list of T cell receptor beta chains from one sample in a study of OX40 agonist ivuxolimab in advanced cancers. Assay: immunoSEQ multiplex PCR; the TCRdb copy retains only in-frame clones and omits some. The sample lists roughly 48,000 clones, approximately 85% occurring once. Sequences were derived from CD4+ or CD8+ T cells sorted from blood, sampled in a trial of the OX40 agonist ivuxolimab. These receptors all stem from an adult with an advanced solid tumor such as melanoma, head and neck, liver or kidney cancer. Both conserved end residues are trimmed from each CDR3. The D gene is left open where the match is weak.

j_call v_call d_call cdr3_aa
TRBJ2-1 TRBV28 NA ASTPPGLAEGGYEQF
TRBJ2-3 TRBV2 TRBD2 ASSGLAGGETQY
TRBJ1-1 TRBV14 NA ASSQGYHRTDEAF
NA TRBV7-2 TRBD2 ASLLVAGGPYEQY
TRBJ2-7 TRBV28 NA ASSVGGLSFSYEQY
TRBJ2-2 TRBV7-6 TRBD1 ASSARTGRRDTGELF
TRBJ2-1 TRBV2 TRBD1 ASSVEGTGGGNEQF
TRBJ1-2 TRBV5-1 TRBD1 ASSPAGTGGYGYT
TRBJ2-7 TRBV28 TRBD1 ASSLWGGRQGVHEQY
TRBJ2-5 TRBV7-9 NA ASSLGRGLVLGTQY
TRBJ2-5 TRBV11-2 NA ASSLTGTSQETQY
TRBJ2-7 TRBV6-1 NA ASSVRTERGYEQY
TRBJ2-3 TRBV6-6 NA ASSYAEGSDTQY
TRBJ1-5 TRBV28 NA ASRSTRGIPSNQPQH
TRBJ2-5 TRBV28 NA ASSLSRAQETQY
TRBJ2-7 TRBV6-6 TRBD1 ASRADRVGEQY
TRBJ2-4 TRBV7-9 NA ASSGGGAKNIQY
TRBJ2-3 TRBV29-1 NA SGTLRGTQY
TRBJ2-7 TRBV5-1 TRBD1 ASSYGRTGYEQY
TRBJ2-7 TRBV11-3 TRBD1 ASSHDRGREQY
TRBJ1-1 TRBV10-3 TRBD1 AISGQGLNTEAF
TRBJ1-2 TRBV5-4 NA ASSLDRYGYT
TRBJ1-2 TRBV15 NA ATSRDPGANYGYT
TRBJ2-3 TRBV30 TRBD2 AWSVPPGLAGGTDTQY
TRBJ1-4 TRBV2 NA ASSGGGLNEKLF
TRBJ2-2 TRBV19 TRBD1 ASSMQGQINTGELF
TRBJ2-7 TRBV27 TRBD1 ASSPRQGGYEQY
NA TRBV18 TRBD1 ASSRGQGAYEQY
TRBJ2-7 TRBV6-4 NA ASIGGQFSYEQY